This T cell receptor beta chain is from a study of lymphopenia after photon versus proton radiotherapy. Here immunoSEQ multiplex PCR was the method, and the copy in TCRdb shows in-frame clones only, minus some. The sample has about 49,000 clones; around 80% are singletons. The CDR3 sequence is 16 residues long. J gave up 5 bases and V 8 bases, and 13 bases lay outside the gene matches. Germline CDR1 and CDR2: PRHDT and FYEKMQ (reference sequence). This TCR was sampled from a man aged 45-60 years with gastric cancer. V and J are TRBV13 and TRBJ2-2; 8 bases are shared with TRBD1. Sequencing used peripheral blood, obtained from a patient treated with photon-based radiotherapy. CDR3 sequence (DNA): TGTGCCAGCCACCGGGCGGGCAGGGGGCTTACCGGGGAGCTGTTTTTT. Protein: CASHRAGRGLTGELFF.